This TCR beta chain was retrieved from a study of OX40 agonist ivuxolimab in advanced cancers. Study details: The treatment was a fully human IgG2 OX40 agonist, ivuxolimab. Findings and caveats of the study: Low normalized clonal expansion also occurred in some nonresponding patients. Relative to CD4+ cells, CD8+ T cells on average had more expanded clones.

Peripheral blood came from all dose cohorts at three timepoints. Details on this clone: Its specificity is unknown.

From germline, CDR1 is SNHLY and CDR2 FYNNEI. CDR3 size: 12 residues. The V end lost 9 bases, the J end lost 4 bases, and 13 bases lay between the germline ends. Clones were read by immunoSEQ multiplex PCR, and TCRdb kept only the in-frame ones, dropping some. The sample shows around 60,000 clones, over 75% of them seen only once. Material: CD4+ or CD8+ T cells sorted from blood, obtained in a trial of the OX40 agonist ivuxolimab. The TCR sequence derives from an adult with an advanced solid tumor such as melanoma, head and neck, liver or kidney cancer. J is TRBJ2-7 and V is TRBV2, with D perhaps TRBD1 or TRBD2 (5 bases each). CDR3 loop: CARSRDGYEQYF. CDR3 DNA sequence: TGTGCCAGGTCCCGGGACGGTTACGAGCAGTACTTC.